This T cell receptor beta chain was observed in a study of vaccination effects on CD4 cells after COVID-19 (dated by TCRdb to between 2021 and 2022). Describing the broader study: The ViraFEST assay stimulated PBMC with viral peptide pools and then used TCR sequencing to identify antigen-specific CD4+ T cell clonotypes by expansion. Pre-vaccine samples were drawn from a couple of convalescent patients 16 days and one week before the first dose, at 142 and 148 days after COVID-19 diagnosis. In the study, cultures from other donors were sequenced using the Oncomine TCR Beta short-read assay on an Illumina iSeq 100. Around 2.1 million PBMC per well were cultured with approximately 10 ug/ml peptides in IMDM containing approximately 4.7% human AB serum, approximately 10 IU/ml IL-2 and gentamicin. The full study included roughly 11 COVID-19 convalescent patients and a few SARS-CoV-2-naive healthy vaccine recipients. The study compared SARS-CoV-2 spike-specific CD4+ TCR repertoires before and after mRNA vaccination in COVID-19 convalescent patients and infection-naive vaccine recipients. Two doses of either the BNT162b2 or the mRNA-1273 mRNA SARS-CoV-2 vaccine were administered to participants. Results and caveats for the whole study, not just this receptor: Both infection-induced and vaccine-induced clones contracted markedly at late post-vaccination timepoints, which is consistent with waning T cell responses. The study was limited by a small number of convalescent patients and lacked early post-infection timepoints. Among convalescent patients, the spike-reactive repertoire after vaccination was made up mainly of new vaccine-induced clones that were largely distinct from the clones induced by infection.

The library was obtained by the immunoSEQ multiplex PCR assay. DNA from the cultured and isolated CD4+ T cells underwent TCR beta CDR3 sequencing. As for the authors' bioinformatics: Non-productive TCR sequences were discarded, and reads were trimmed to the CDR3 region, with only CDR3s of 7 or more amino acids retained. Antigen-specific clonotypes were identified using the MANAFEST web app by comparison of expansion in peptide wells against reference cultures. Positive clones required FDR<0.05 expansion versus reference and all other wells, odds ratio above 5, and frequency above 0.1% in two replicate wells. A clonotype was defined as cross-reactive if the clonotype was significantly expanded both in SARS-CoV-2 spike wells and in at least one common cold coronavirus spike condition. CDR3 similarity was assessed by Levenshtein distance using the stringdist R package, and unrooted trees were constructed with ape in R 3.6.1. Entries here come from immuneACCESS through TCRdb and include only in-frame sequences with V and J called. Some clones fail to appear in such tables; in the studies checked, an unresolved V gene covers under half of the shortfall, and the cause of the remainder is unknown. V, J and clone size are taken as reported in that table, and D and trimming were inferred from the DNA itself. Present in this sample are approximately 45,000 clones, roughly 72% of which were seen just once. Together, the top ten hold around 8.9% of the sample.

The CDR3 contains 15 residues, cysteine and phenylalanine counted. Only CDR3 DNA remains: 45 bases, in frame from the first base. From the germline V gene, CDR1 is SGHNT and CDR2 is YENEEA. V is pruned by 1 base and J by 7 bases, leaving 6 bases of the junction without a gene match. After roughly 11 days of culture, CD4+ T cells were isolated with the EasySep CD4+ T cell isolation kit. Convalescent patients had PCR-confirmed SARS-CoV-2 infection between March and December 2020, before Alpha, Beta and Delta variants emerged in the United States. Half of the culture medium was replaced with fresh IL-2-containing medium on days 3 and 7. Unless noted otherwise, every peptide stimulation condition was grown in triplicate wells. Using Ficoll-Paque Plus gradient centrifugation, PBMC were separated from whole blood and then either used fresh or cryopreserved at -140C. The QIAamp micro DNA kit was used to extract genomic DNA from the cultured CD4+ T cells.

This clone has just a few counts. This clone's antigen is unknown. Within one base of it there is no much larger clone, and no base qualities were kept. The material was CD4+ T cells from PBMCs cultured without peptide, obtained before COVID-19 vaccination. The sequence was obtained from a human donor who had a prior SARS-CoV-2 infection. Recombination connected TRBV11-3 to TRBJ2-7; the junction holds 11 bases that match TRBD1. The DNA sequence is as follows: TGTGCCAGCAGCTTAGCGGGACAGGGGGGCGGAGAGCAGTACTTC. Its coded protein is CASSLAGQGGGEQYF.